One TCR beta chain is described in this entry. The table came from immunoSEQ multiplex PCR; TCRdb's copy has only in-frame clones and leaves some out. The sample carries 75,000 to 90,000 clones, approximately 85% recorded once. The data originate from a study of T cell responses to AZD1222 COVID-19 vaccine. The TCR originated in an adult who received the AZD1222 COVID-19 vaccine. The sequencing used peripheral blood, collected 28 days after the second AZD1222 dose.

This CDR3 reads CSVEGADNYGYTF. In DNA form, the CDR3 reads TGCAGCGTTGAGGGGGCTGATAACTATGGCTACACCTTC. V is TRBV29-1 and J is TRBJ1-2; maybe TRBD1 (6 bases). From germline, CDR1 is SQVTM and CDR2 ANQGSEA. Trimming cost V 3 bases and J 1 base, with 9 bases left between them. The CDR3 extends over 13 amino acids.